The rows below give T cell receptor beta chains drawn from one sample of a study of blood T cell repertoires in COVID-19. The method was immunoSEQ multiplex PCR; TCRdb's version includes in-frame clones alone and lacks a portion of them. The repertoire holds about 160,000 clones, roughly 80% seen once, with roughly 5.7% in the top ten. Sample: PBMCs or T cells enriched from blood (not recorded which). These TCRs come from a woman aged 40 to 50 with acute COVID-19. CDR3s include the opening cysteine and the closing phenylalanine or tryptophan. Each record gives: clone size, D gene, V gene, J gene, CDR3 protein, CDR3 DNA. The D gene is left open where the match is weak. Some rows mark clone size as missing; the rest say once, few, many or name a class of expanded clone.

clone size: -; D gene: -; V gene: TRBV5-6; J gene: TRBJ1-1; CDR3 protein: CASSVTSNQFTGYIEAFF; CDR3 DNA: TGTGCCAGCAGCGTTACCTCAAACCAATTTACAGGATACATTGAAGCTTTCTTT
clone size: once; D gene: TRBD2; V gene: TRBV2; J gene: TRBJ2-5; CDR3 protein: CASIAGTNQETQYF; CDR3 DNA: TGTGCCAGCATCGCGGGGACTAACCAAGAGACCCAGTACTTC
clone size: -; D gene: -; V gene: TRBV3-1/TRBV3-2; J gene: TRBJ2-2; CDR3 protein: CASRLLGVSNTGELFF; CDR3 DNA: TGTGCCAGCAGACTCCTCGGGGTCTCGAACACCGGGGAGCTGTTTTTT
clone size: -; D gene: -; V gene: TRBV4-2; J gene: TRBJ2-1; CDR3 protein: CASRIQVTANEQFF; CDR3 DNA: TGTGCCAGCAGGATCCAGGTCACAGCCAATGAGCAGTTCTTC
clone size: -; D gene: -; V gene: TRBV12-3/TRBV12-4; J gene: TRBJ1-2; CDR3 protein: CASSVSGNGYTF; CDR3 DNA: TGTGCCAGCAGTGTCTCAGGGAATGGCTACACCTTC
clone size: -; D gene: -; V gene: TRBV5-1; J gene: TRBJ2-2; CDR3 protein: CASSRGNTGELFF; CDR3 DNA: TGCGCCAGCAGCCGAGGTAACACCGGGGAGCTGTTTTTT
clone size: -; D gene: -; V gene: TRBV7-8; J gene: TRBJ1-2; CDR3 protein: CASSLAGQLYGYTF; CDR3 DNA: TGTGCCAGCAGCTTAGCGGGGCAGCTCTATGGCTACACCTTC
clone size: -; D gene: TRBD2; V gene: TRBV7-2; J gene: TRBJ2-1; CDR3 protein: CASSLGLAGYSQFF; CDR3 DNA: TGTGCCAGCAGCTTAGGACTAGCGGGATACTCGCAGTTCTTC
clone size: -; D gene: TRBD1; V gene: TRBV30; J gene: TRBJ2-2; CDR3 protein: CAWLGQGEDVGELFF; CDR3 DNA: TGTGCCTGGCTCGGACAGGGGGAGGATGTCGGGGAGCTGTTTTTT
clone size: once; D gene: TRBD1; V gene: TRBV7-2; J gene: TRBJ2-1; CDR3 protein: CASSPDRAAYNEQFF; CDR3 DNA: TGTGCCAGCAGCCCTGACAGGGCAGCATACAATGAGCAGTTCTTC
clone size: -; D gene: -; V gene: TRBV19; J gene: TRBJ2-1; CDR3 protein: CASRSVAYNEQFF; CDR3 DNA: TGTGCCAGTAGGTCGGTCGCCTACAATGAGCAGTTCTTC
clone size: -; D gene: -; V gene: TRBV2; J gene: TRBJ2-7; CDR3 protein: CASSELTHEQYF; CDR3 DNA: TGTGCCAGCAGTGAGTTGACTCACGAGCAGTACTTC
clone size: -; D gene: -; V gene: TRBV28; J gene: TRBJ1-2; CDR3 protein: CASSLAGNYGYTF; CDR3 DNA: TGTGCCAGCAGTTTAGCGGGGAATTATGGCTACACCTTC
clone size: -; D gene: -; V gene: TRBV5-1; J gene: TRBJ2-1; CDR3 protein: CASSLTSSDWYNEQFF; CDR3 DNA: TGCGCCAGCAGCTTGACCTCCTCGGACTGGTACAATGAGCAGTTCTTC
clone size: -; D gene: TRBD2; V gene: TRBV5-1; J gene: TRBJ2-1; CDR3 protein: CASSLEASGGYNEQFF; CDR3 DNA: TGCGCCAGCAGCTTGGAGGCTAGCGGGGGATACAATGAGCAGTTCTTC
clone size: once; D gene: TRBD2; V gene: TRBV2; J gene: TRBJ2-1; CDR3 protein: CASTRWGEGNEQFF; CDR3 DNA: TGTGCCAGCACCCGATGGGGGGAGGGGAATGAGCAGTTCTTC